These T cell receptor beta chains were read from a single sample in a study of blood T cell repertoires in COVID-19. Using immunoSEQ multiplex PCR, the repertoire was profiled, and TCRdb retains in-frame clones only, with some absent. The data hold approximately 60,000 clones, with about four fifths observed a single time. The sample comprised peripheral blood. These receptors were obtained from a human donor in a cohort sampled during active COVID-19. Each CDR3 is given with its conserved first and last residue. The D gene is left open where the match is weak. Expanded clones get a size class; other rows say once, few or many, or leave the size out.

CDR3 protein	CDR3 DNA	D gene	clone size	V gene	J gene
CAWSPGSGQPQHF	TGTGCCTGGAGCCCAGGGTCCGGTCAGCCCCAGCATTTT	NA	few	TRBV30	TRBJ1-5
CASSETTLNYGYTF	TGTGCCAGCAGTGAAACGACACTCAACTATGGCTACACCTTC	NA	NA	TRBV6-1	TRBJ1-2
CASSPGVSGNTIYF	TGTGCCAGCAGCCCAGGGGTCTCTGGAAACACCATATATTTT	NA	NA	TRBV5-4	TRBJ1-3
CASSVGAGVSGANVLTF	TGTGCCAGCAGCGTTGGAGCGGGAGTATCCGGGGCCAACGTCCTGACTTTC	TRBD2	NA	TRBV9	TRBJ2-6
CASSLGLAGVQYQETQYF	TGTGCCAGCAGCCTCGGACTAGCGGGAGTACAGTACCAAGAGACCCAGTACTTC	TRBD2	once	TRBV7-2	TRBJ2-5
CASSFTGNNSPLHF	TGTGCCAGCAGCTTTACAGGGAATAATTCACCCCTCCACTTT	NA	NA	TRBV5-4	TRBJ1-6
CASSLDGGGRNVIQYF	TGTGCCAGCAGCTTAGATGGTGGAGGGCGAAATGTCATTCAGTACTTC	NA	NA	TRBV11-2	TRBJ2-4
CAIVTYNEQFF	TGCGCCATAGTAACCTACAATGAGCAGTTCTTC	NA	NA	TRBV5-4	TRBJ2-1
CASSSQQGGLKDEQYF	TGTGCCAGCAGTTCTCAACAGGGGGGCCTCAAGGACGAGCAGTACTTC	TRBD1	once	TRBV28	TRBJ2-7
CASSMVSSYGYTF	TGTGCCAGTAGTATGGTCAGTTCCTATGGCTACACCTTC	NA	NA	TRBV19	TRBJ1-2
CASSPLTVSYEQYF	TGTGCCAGCAGCCCGCTGACTGTGTCCTACGAGCAGTACTTC	NA	NA	TRBV7-8	TRBJ2-7
CASSSRQGALTQYF	TGTGCCAGCAGCTCCAGACAGGGGGCTCTGACCCAGTACTTC	TRBD1	NA	TRBV7-2	TRBJ2-5
CASSTTGDTEAFF	TGTGCCAGCAGTACCACCGGGGACACTGAAGCTTTCTTT	NA	once	TRBV2	TRBJ1-1
CASRPTDPYGYTF	TGTGCCAGCAGGCCGACAGACCCCTATGGCTACACCTTC	NA	NA	TRBV6-5	TRBJ1-2
CASSGQGAGSPLHF	TGCGCCAGCAGCGGACAGGGGGCAGGTTCACCCCTCCACTTT	TRBD1	NA	TRBV5-1	TRBJ1-6
CASSALQHRSPHEQYF	TGTGCCAGCAGCGCTTTGCAACACAGATCGCCCCACGAGCAGTACTTC	NA	NA	TRBV5-6	TRBJ2-7
CSATSVPHEQYF	TGCAGCGCGACTAGTGTTCCCCACGAGCAGTACTTC	NA	NA	TRBV29-1	TRBJ2-7
CASSRDRVSDGYTF	TGTGCCAGCAGTCGGGACAGGGTTTCTGACGGCTACACCTTC	TRBD1	once	TRBV2	TRBJ1-2
CASTSDGTGTYEQYF	TGTGCCAGCACCTCCGACGGGACAGGGACCTACGAGCAGTACTTC	TRBD1	NA	TRBV5-4	TRBJ2-7
CASSETAYEQYF	TGTGCCAGCAGTGAAACGGCCTACGAGCAGTACTTC	NA	NA	TRBV2	TRBJ2-7
CSVDGSGRTDTQYF	TGCAGCGTTGATGGGTCAGGGAGGACAGATACGCAGTATTTT	NA	NA	TRBV29-1	TRBJ2-3
CASSLSGGLYNEQFF	TGTGCCAGCAGCTTGAGCGGGGGGTTATACAATGAGCAGTTCTTC	TRBD2	NA	TRBV11-3	TRBJ2-1
CASSVGRGTEAFF	TGTGCCAGCAGCGTAGGGAGGGGAACTGAAGCTTTCTTT	NA	few	TRBV9	TRBJ1-1
CASSLLAGGGETQYF	TGTGCCAGTAGCCTACTAGCGGGGGGAGGAGAGACCCAGTACTTC	TRBD2	NA	TRBV19	TRBJ2-5
CAWSTLTGNSPLHF	TGTGCCTGGAGTACTCTTACCGGGAATTCACCCCTCCACTTT	NA	NA	TRBV30	TRBJ1-6
CATSSSGGFGTDTQYF	TGTGCCACCAGCAGTTCGGGGGGCTTTGGCACAGATACGCAGTATTTT	NA	medium-sized	TRBV15	TRBJ2-3
CASSLGGRSGANVLTF	TGTGCCAGCAGCTTAGGTGGGCGCTCTGGGGCCAACGTCCTGACTTTC	NA	NA	TRBV7-8	TRBJ2-6
CASSQNRGGRASGANVLTF	TGTGCCAGCAGCCAAAACCGCGGGGGGCGCGCCTCTGGGGCCAACGTCCTGACTTTC	TRBD2	once	TRBV3-1/TRBV3-2	TRBJ2-6
CAAGTGFGEAFF	TGTGCCGCAGGGACAGGGTTTGGTGAAGCTTTCTTT	TRBD1	once	TRBV25-1	TRBJ1-1
CASSQSSGGFSYEQYF	TGCGCCAGCAGTCAATCGTCAGGGGGTTTCTCCTACGAGCAGTACTTC	TRBD1	once	TRBV23-1	TRBJ2-7
CASSLRTGGIYSNQPQHF	TGTGCCAGTAGTTTGCGGACAGGGGGGATTTATAGCAATCAGCCCCAGCATTTT	TRBD1	NA	TRBV19	TRBJ1-5
CASSYLGRGHHNEQFF	TGTGCCAGCAGTTACTTAGGGAGAGGGCACCACAATGAGCAGTTCTTC	NA	NA	TRBV6-5	TRBJ2-1
CSASDGRITDTQYF	TGCAGTGCTAGTGACGGGAGAATCACAGATACGCAGTATTTT	NA	NA	TRBV20-1	TRBJ2-3
CSVVTGSRFYEQYF	TGCAGCGTGGTGACGGGGTCGCGATTCTACGAGCAGTACTTC	NA	NA	TRBV29-1	TRBJ2-7
CASSPDRVRSNQPQHF	TGTGCCAGCAGCCCGGACAGGGTTCGGAGCAATCAGCCCCAGCATTTT	TRBD1	NA	TRBV7-8	TRBJ1-5
CASRVRSGANWNEQFF	TGTGCCAGCAGGGTCCGTAGCGGGGCAAATTGGAATGAGCAGTTCTTC	TRBD2	NA	TRBV5-4	TRBJ2-1
CSASIFSGLADYEQYF	TGCAGTGCTAGTATTTTTTCGGGGCTAGCGGACTACGAGCAGTACTTC	TRBD2	NA	TRBV20-1	TRBJ2-7
CASSNGRKLNEQFF	TGTGCCAGCAGTAACGGGAGGAAGCTCAATGAGCAGTTCTTC	TRBD2	NA	TRBV27	TRBJ2-1
CASSPLLSSQGETQYF	TGTGCCAGCTCACCACTTCTAAGCTCCCAGGGGGAGACCCAGTACTTC	NA	NA	TRBV18	TRBJ2-5
CASSLKQSRDYEQYF	TGTGCCAGCAGCTTAAAACAGTCGAGAGACTACGAGCAGTACTTC	NA	NA	TRBV7-2	TRBJ2-7
CASSLTRGQGLNSPLHF	TGTGCCAGCAGCTTGACCAGGGGGCAGGGCCTCAATTCACCCCTCCACTTT	TRBD1	NA	TRBV5-5	TRBJ1-6
CASSPGGNQETQYF	TGCGCCAGCAGCCCGGGGGGAAACCAAGAGACCCAGTACTTC	TRBD2	NA	TRBV5-1	TRBJ2-5
CASSQDRRVEGNQPQHF	TGCGCCAGCAGCCAAGATCGCAGGGTAGAGGGCAATCAGCCCCAGCATTTT	NA	NA	TRBV4-1	TRBJ1-5
CASSSGTGSGYTF	TGTGCCAGCAGCTCCGGGACAGGGAGTGGCTACACCTTC	TRBD1	NA	TRBV7-3	TRBJ1-2
CAWSQMNTEAFF	TGTGCCTGGAGTCAGATGAACACTGAAGCTTTCTTT	NA	NA	TRBV30	TRBJ1-1
CASSGGTSGGVRQFF	TGCGCCAGCAGCGGAGGGACTAGCGGGGGGGTCAGGCAGTTCTTC	TRBD2	NA	TRBV5-1	TRBJ2-1
CATMDRSGNTIYF	TGTGCCACGATGGACAGATCTGGAAACACCATATATTTT	NA	NA	TRBV10-3	TRBJ1-3
CASSLGGGVTDTQYF	TGTGCCAGCAGCTTGGGAGGAGGAGTCACAGATACGCAGTATTTT	NA	NA	TRBV7-9	TRBJ2-3
CASSVASGEVQYF	TGTGCCAGCAGCGTAGCGAGCGGGGAGGTGCAGTATTTT	TRBD2	NA	TRBV9	TRBJ2-3
CASSLLAGGTQYF	TGTGCCAGCAGTTTACTAGCGGGGGGGACCCAGTACTTC	TRBD2	NA	TRBV12-3/TRBV12-4	TRBJ2-5
CASSLTHLAGGYNEQFF	TGTGCCAGCAGCTTAACCCATCTAGCGGGGGGGTACAATGAGCAGTTCTTC	TRBD2	NA	TRBV13	TRBJ2-1
CASTFSGGETQYF	TGTGCCAGCACCTTTAGCGGGGGAGAGACCCAGTACTTC	TRBD2	NA	TRBV6-5	TRBJ2-5
CASSRTGTASYEQYF	TGTGCCAGCAGTCGGACCGGGACAGCCTCCTACGAGCAGTACTTC	TRBD1	NA	TRBV2	TRBJ2-7
CASSRFRGYTF	TGTGCCAGTAGTAGGTTTCGGGGCTACACCTTC	NA	NA	TRBV19	TRBJ1-2
CASSLEIVRSNQPQHF	TGTGCCAGCAGCTTAGAGATCGTGCGGAGCAATCAGCCCCAGCATTTT	NA	NA	TRBV7-2	TRBJ1-5
CASSTKTGNTEAFF	TGTGCCAGCAGCACAAAGACAGGGAACACTGAAGCTTTCTTT	NA	NA	TRBV7-9	TRBJ1-1